Following are 14 T cell receptor beta chains from one sample sequenced in a study of blood T cell repertoires in COVID-19. Using immunoSEQ multiplex PCR, the repertoire was profiled, and TCRdb retains in-frame clones only, with some absent. The sample comprises roughly 500,000 clones, 88% of which are singletons, and 8% to 9.5% rests with the top ten. The sequencing sample was made of PBMCs or T cells enriched from blood (not recorded which). The receptors stem from a woman aged 60 to 75 who had recovered from COVID-19.

This rearrangement joins TRBV6-1 to TRBJ1-3; 7 positions agree with TRBD1. CDR1 and CDR2 (germline): MNHNS, SASEGT. V was pared by 4 bases and J by 0 bases, with 6 bases of the junction left unmatched. The CDR3 runs to 16 residues. DNA for the CDR3: TGTGCCAGCAGTGCCCCGGGACAGAGCTCTGGAAACACCATATATTTT. Translation: CASSAPGQSSGNTIYF.

The rearrangement joins TRBV7-9 to TRBJ1-1; 10 nucleotides align to TRBD1. CDR3 length: 18 amino acids. V lost 5 bases, J lost 0 bases, and 12 bases stayed unmatched. Germline V lookup: CDR1 SEHNR, CDR2 FQNEAQ (reference sequence). The CDR3 DNA follows: TGTGCCAGCAGCCCAAGTGGGACAGGGGCAATCATGAACACTGAAGCTTTCTTT. This gives the protein CASSPSGTGAIMNTEAFF. The entire variable domain, with the rest obtained from reference TRBV7-9 and TRBJ1-1, is as follows: DTGVSQNPRHKITKRGQNVTFRCDPISEHNRLYWYRQTLGQGPEFLTYFQNEAQLEKSRLLSDRFSAERPKGSFSTLEIQRTEQGDSAMYLCASSPSGTGAIMNTEAFFGQGTRLTVV.

For this clone: At the DNA level, this CDR3 is encoded by other sequences in the same sample as well. This rearrangement joins TRBV3-1 (or the pseudogene TRBV3-2) to TRBJ1-4; D ambiguous. Germline V gene sequence: CDR1 LGHDT, CDR2 YNNKEL (reference sequence). V was shortened by 1 base and J by 5 bases, with 8 bases between the two germline ends. The CDR3 is 14 residues long. The DNA of the CDR3 is TGTGCCAGCAGCCAAGGGACGGGAAATGAAAAACTGTTTTTT. Translated: CASSQGTGNEKLFF.

The rearrangement joins TRBV5-8 to TRBJ2-3; weak D call: TRBD1 (6 bases). The CDR3 has 15 residues. V gave up 3 bases and J gave up 2 bases, with 13 bases separating them. CDR1 and CDR2 from the germline V gene are SGHTS and YDEGEE. In DNA, the CDR3 is TGTGCCAGCAGCTGGGGACAAGACCTCACAGATACGCAGTATTTT. Its protein is CASSWGQDLTDTQYF.

The chain links TRBV11-2 to TRBJ2-2; 10 nucleotides match TRBD2. The CDR3 length is 17 residues. CDR1 SGHAT and CDR2 FQNNGV come from the germline V gene. The V gene end was trimmed by 5 bases and the J gene end by 5 bases; junction bases not matched to a gene: 11. The CDR3 DNA follows: TGTGCCAGCAGCCCCCGGAGGGTAGCGGGGGGAACCGGGGAGCTGTTTTTT. It yields the protein CASSPRRVAGGTGELFF.

This clone has only one observation. V gene TRBV6-1 combines with J gene TRBJ1-6; tentative D call: TRBD1 (6 bases). The CDR3 is 15 amino acids. V was clipped by 2 bases and J by 10 bases, with 15 bases between them. Germline assignment: CDR1 MNHNS and CDR2 SASEGT. The CDR3 region is CASSEKGVGRSPLHF. As DNA, the CDR3 is TGTGCCAGCAGTGAAAAGGGGGTTGGACGATCACCCCTCCACTTT.

The V gene is TRBV14, the J gene TRBJ2-1; D gene unclear. V lost 4 bases and J 3 bases, leaving 10 bases between the germline ends. Germline lookup yields CDR1 SGHDN and CDR2 FVKESK. This CDR3 is 14 amino acids long. The CDR3 nucleotides read TGTGCCAGCAGCCCCTGGGCAGGCTACAATGAGCAGTTCTTC. Amino acid sequence: CASSPWAGYNEQFF.

The chain uses TRBV7-7 and TRBJ2-5; the match to TRBD1 covers 7 bases. J gave up 3 bases and V 4 bases, and 8 bases lay outside the gene matches. CDR3 length: 15 amino acids. The V gene's germline CDR1 is SSHAT and CDR2 FNYEAQ (reference sequence). This chain's CDR3 is CASSSRPGTEETQYF. The CDR3 DNA is TGTGCCAGCAGCTCTCGGCCCGGGACAGAAGAGACCCAGTACTTC.

This chain uses TRBV13 with TRBJ1-2; 8 bases match TRBD1. V shed 4 bases, J shed 0 bases, and the junction held 4 bases outside the gene matches. In germline, CDR1 is PRHDT, CDR2 FYEKMQ (reference sequence). The CDR3 runs 15 residues. The CDR3 nucleotides are TGTGCCAGCAGCTACCGGACAGGGACTAACTATGGCTACACCTTC. Its protein product is CASSYRTGTNYGYTF.

The chain joins TRBV27 to TRBJ2-1, with D perhaps matching TRBD2 (6 bases). This CDR3 spans 15 amino acids. Germline CDR1 MNHEY, CDR2 SMNVEV (reference sequence). Trimming left V 6 bases short and J 2 bases short, with 14 bases between. CDR3 amino acids: CASRTGLGAYNEQFF. CDR3 nucleotides: TGTGCCAGCAGAACGGGACTTGGTGCCTACAATGAGCAGTTCTTC.

This chain connects TRBV7-9 to TRBJ1-4; D gene unclear. Germline V gives CDR1 SEHNR, CDR2 FQNEAQ (reference sequence). The CDR3 covers 11 residues. Trimming shortened V by 5 bases and J by 7 bases, and 5 bases separated the two germline ends. The CDR3 nucleotides are TGTGCCAGCAGCCAGCGTGAAAAACTGTTTTTT. It encodes CASSQREKLFF.

V and J are TRBV5-1 and TRBJ1-4; 9 positions match TRBD1. J lost 8 bases, V lost 0 bases, and 11 bases had no gene match. CDR1 SGHRS and CDR2 YFSETQ come from the germline V gene. This CDR3 is built from 17 residues. The CDR3 here is CASSLVPSGTGKEKLFF. DNA for the CDR3: TGCGCCAGCAGCTTGGTCCCTTCCGGGACAGGGAAAGAAAAACTGTTTTTT.

The V and J genes are TRBV19 and TRBJ1-4; TRBD1 might be the D (6 bases). The CDR3 spans 15 residues. Trimming shortened V by 5 bases and J by 0 bases, and 10 bases separated the two germline ends. From germline, CDR1 is LNHDA and CDR2 SQIVND (reference sequence). CDR3 protein: CASSLRQATNEKLFF. CDR3 DNA: TGTGCCAGTAGTCTCAGACAGGCAACTAATGAAAAACTGTTTTTT.

The J gene is TRBJ1-1, the V gene TRBV7-2, with a possible D match to TRBD1 (6 bases). Germline CDR1 reads SGHTA; CDR2 reads FQGNSA. Trimming stripped 2 bases from V and 1 base from J, with 11 bases between. This CDR3 contains 15 residues. This CDR3 is CASSLQGKANTEAFF. The CDR3, as DNA: TGTGCCAGCAGCTTACAGGGGAAGGCGAACACTGAAGCTTTCTTT.